The clone carrying this T cell receptor (beta chain) rates as medium-sized. This sample is drawn from a study of tumor-infiltrating lymphocytes in oesophageal squamous cell carcinoma. Each CDR3 protein is one row after TCRdb ran MiXCR on the PCR reads. The sample records about 22,000 distinct CDR3 sequences, roughly a third being singletons. The V and J ends lost 5 bases and 9 bases, in that order; junction bases with no gene match: 7. Germline V gene lookup returns CDR1 MNHNS and CDR2 SASEGT. This CDR3 contains 14 residues. This TCR came from a female donor with esophageal squamous cell carcinoma. The sample consisted of esophageal tumor tissue. The V call is TRBV6-1, the J call TRBJ2-1; 10 bases fit TRBD2. The CDR3 nucleotides are TGTGCCAGCAGTTCAGCGGGAGGGTTGGTTGAGCAGTTCTTC. Its translation: CASSSAGGLVEQFF.